These 9 T cell receptor beta chains came from one sample sequenced in a study of cytomegalovirus exposure and HLA in healthy donors. Vbeta (60) and Jbeta (13) primers were used in the PCR. The repertoire was sequenced with immunoSEQ multiplex PCR; TCRdb's copy has only in-frame clones and lacks some. The data hold 180,000 or so clones, with approximately 71% observed a single time. The sample taken for sequencing was PBMCs. Source of these receptors: a woman aged 35 to 49 in good health and CMV-seropositive.

CDR3 sequence (DNA): TGTGCCAGCAGTGAAAGGAGTCACTCCTATAATTCACCCCTCCACTTT. Translation: CASSERSHSYNSPLHF. V and J are TRBV2 and TRBJ1-6; D gene uncertain. The germline CDR1 and CDR2 sequences are SNHLY and FYNNEI. This CDR3 comprises 16 residues. Trimming took 2 bases from V and 0 from J, leaving 8 bases between them.

This chain links TRBV28 with TRBJ2-1, with D possibly being TRBD2 (6 bases). V lost 7 bases and J 3 bases, leaving 19 bases between the germline ends. The germline gives CDR1 MDHEN, CDR2 SYDVKM. The CDR3 covers 16 residues. This CDR3 reads CASNTREDFDYNEQFF. The CDR3, as DNA: TGTGCCAGCAACACTAGGGAGGATTTTGACTACAATGAGCAGTTCTTC.

The chain links TRBV6-1 to TRBJ1-1; weak D call: TRBD1 (6 bases). The germline gives CDR1 MNHNS, CDR2 SASEGT. Trimming stripped 4 bases from V and 3 bases from J, with 12 bases between. The CDR3 extends over 14 amino acids. The CDR3 region has the DNA TGTGCCAGCAGTGCCTACAGGGAGCACACTGAAGCTTTCTTT. Encoded protein: CASSAYREHTEAFF.

This chain links TRBV14 with TRBJ1-1, with 9 positions matching TRBD1. This CDR3 has 14 amino acids. V dropped 2 bases and J dropped 8; count of bases not matched to a gene: 6. Germline-derived CDR1 and CDR2 are SGHDN and FVKESK. The DNA of the CDR3 is TGTGCCAGCAGCCAACGCCTACAGGGGGCCGAAGCTTTCTTT. Translated: CASSQRLQGAEAFF.

The chain joins TRBV7-3 to TRBJ2-3; the match to TRBD1 covers 8 bases. V dropped 3 bases and J dropped 3; count of bases not matched to a gene: 5. The CDR3 runs to 15 residues. The germline V gene encodes CDR1 SGHTA and CDR2 FQGTGA. CDR3 sequence: CASSLTGVQTDTQYF. CDR3 bases: TGTGCCAGCAGCTTGACAGGGGTTCAAACAGATACGCAGTATTTT.

DNA for the CDR3: TGTGCCAGTACAGGGGGCTGGGATGGCTACACCTTC. Translation: CASTGGWDGYTF. V usage is TRBV19 and J usage is TRBJ1-2; 8 bases line up with TRBD1. Losses at the gene ends were 7 bases for V and 6 bases for J; bases not matched to a gene: 4. The CDR3 has 12 residues. Germline V lookup: CDR1 LNHDA, CDR2 SQIVND (reference sequence).

The chain recombines TRBV6-6 with TRBJ2-5; D is unresolved. Trimming shortened V by 8 bases and J by 3 bases, and 10 bases separated the two germline ends. This CDR3 contains 12 residues. The germline V gene encodes CDR1 MNHNY and CDR2 SVGAGI (reference sequence). The CDR3 DNA sequence: TGTGCCAGCTGCCCCCGGGAAGAGACCCAGTACTTC. It encodes CASCPREETQYF.

The rearrangement joins TRBV30 to TRBJ1-6, with a tentative D call TRBD1 (5 bases). The CDR3 extends over 14 amino acids. V was trimmed by 0 bases and J by 8 bases, leaving 11 bases between them. The V gene's germline CDR1 is GTSNPN and CDR2 SVGIG (reference sequence). The CDR3 bases are TGTGCCTGGAGTGTAGGGGCAACGGATTCACCCCTCCACTTT. Its translation is CAWSVGATDSPLHF.

The gene calls are TRBV5-6 and TRBJ2-7; a possible D gene is TRBD1 (5 bases). V lost 0 bases, J lost 0 bases, and 16 bases lay in between. Germline V gene sequence: CDR1 SGHDT, CDR2 YYEEEE. This CDR3 has 17 amino acids. CDR3 loop: CASSLVSVGARSYEQYF. DNA for the CDR3: TGTGCCAGCAGCTTGGTATCGGTAGGGGCCCGCTCCTACGAGCAGTACTTC.